This T cell receptor (beta chain) was captured in a study of T cell repertoires in cytomegalovirus infection. TCRdb reprocessed the reads via MiXCR and lists one record per CDR3 protein. The profile covers fewer than 150,000 distinct CDR3 sequences, with 30% appearing a single time and around two fifths taken by the ten largest. On this clonotype: Its antigen remains unidentified.

Study observations and caveats: Public TCR beta family frequency separated CMV-and-HLA carriers, including in an independent cohort.

This receptor was taken from a human donor in good health (CMV status not recorded). Some clones in this sample may be carry-over from other donors' samples. This specimen consisted of CD8+ T cells from cultured PBMCs, obtained from culture after CMV antigen stimulation.

CDR3 in amino acids: CSADDRVVGNQPQHF. In nucleotides, the CDR3 is TGCAGTGCAGACGACAGGGTCGTGGGCAATCAGCCCCAGCATTTT. J is TRBJ1-5 and V is TRBV20-1; 7 nucleotides align to TRBD1. This CDR3 spans 15 amino acids. The V and J ends lost 6 bases and 2 bases, in that order; junction bases with no gene match: 10. Germline CDR1 DFQATT, CDR2 SNEGSKA (reference sequence).